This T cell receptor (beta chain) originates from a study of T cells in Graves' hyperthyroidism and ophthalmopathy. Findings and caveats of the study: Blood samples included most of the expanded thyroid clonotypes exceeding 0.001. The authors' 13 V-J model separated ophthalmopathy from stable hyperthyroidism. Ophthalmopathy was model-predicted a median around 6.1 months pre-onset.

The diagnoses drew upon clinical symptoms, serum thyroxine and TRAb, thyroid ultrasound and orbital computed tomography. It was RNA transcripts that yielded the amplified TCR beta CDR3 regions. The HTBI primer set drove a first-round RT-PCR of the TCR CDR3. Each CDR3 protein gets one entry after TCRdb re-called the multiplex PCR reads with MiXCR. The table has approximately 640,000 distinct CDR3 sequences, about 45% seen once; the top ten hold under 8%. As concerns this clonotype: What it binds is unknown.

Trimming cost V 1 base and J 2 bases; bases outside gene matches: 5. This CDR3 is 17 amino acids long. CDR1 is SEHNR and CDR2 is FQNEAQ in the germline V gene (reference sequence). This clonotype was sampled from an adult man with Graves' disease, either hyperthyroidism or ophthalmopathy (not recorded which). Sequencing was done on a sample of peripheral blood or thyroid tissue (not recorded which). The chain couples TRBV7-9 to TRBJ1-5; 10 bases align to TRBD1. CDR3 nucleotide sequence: TGTGCCAGCAGCTTAGGTGCAGGGACAGGGGGCAATCAGCCCCAGCATTTT. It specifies CASSLGAGTGGNQPQHF.